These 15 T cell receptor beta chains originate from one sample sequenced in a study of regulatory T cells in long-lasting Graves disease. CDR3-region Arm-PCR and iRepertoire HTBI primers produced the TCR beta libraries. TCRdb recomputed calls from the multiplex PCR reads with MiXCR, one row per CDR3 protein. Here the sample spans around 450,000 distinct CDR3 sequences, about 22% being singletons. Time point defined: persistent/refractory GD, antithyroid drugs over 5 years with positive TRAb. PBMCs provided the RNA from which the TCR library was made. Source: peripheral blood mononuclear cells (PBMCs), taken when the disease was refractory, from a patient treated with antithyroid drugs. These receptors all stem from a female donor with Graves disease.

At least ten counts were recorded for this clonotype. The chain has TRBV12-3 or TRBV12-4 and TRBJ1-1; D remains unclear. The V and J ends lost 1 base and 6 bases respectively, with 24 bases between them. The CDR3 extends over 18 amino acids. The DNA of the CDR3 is TGTGCCAGCAGTTTAGTTCGGCGGACGGATCTTCGAGACCCTGAAGCTTTCTTT. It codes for CASSLVRRTDLRDPEAFF.

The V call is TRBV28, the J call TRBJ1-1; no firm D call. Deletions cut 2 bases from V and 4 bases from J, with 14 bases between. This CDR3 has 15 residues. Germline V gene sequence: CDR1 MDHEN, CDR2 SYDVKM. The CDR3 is CASSLEGWGSTEAFF. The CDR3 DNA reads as TGTGCCAGCAGTTTAGAGGGTTGGGGTTCCACTGAAGCTTTCTTT.

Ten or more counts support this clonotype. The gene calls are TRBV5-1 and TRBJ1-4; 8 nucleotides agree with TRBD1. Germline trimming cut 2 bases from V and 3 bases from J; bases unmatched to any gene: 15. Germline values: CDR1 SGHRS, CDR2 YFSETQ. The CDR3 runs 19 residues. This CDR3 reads CASSFYAQGQGVANEKLFF. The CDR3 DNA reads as TGCGCCAGCAGCTTTTATGCCCAAGGACAGGGTGTGGCTAATGAAAAACTGTTTTTT.

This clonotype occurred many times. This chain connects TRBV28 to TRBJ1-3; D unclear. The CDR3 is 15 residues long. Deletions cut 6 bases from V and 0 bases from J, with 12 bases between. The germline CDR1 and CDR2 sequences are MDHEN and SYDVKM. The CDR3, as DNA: TGTGCCAGCAGCTCCCTTAGGATCTCTGGAAACACCATATATTTT. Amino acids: CASSSLRISGNTIYF.

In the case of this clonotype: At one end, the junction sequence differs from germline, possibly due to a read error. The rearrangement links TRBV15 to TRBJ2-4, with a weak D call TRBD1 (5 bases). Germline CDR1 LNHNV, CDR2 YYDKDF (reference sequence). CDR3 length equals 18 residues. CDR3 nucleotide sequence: TGTGCCACCAGCAGAGAAGGGGCACAGAGCTGGGTCAAAGACATTCAGTACTTC. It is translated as CATSREGAQSWVKDIQYF.

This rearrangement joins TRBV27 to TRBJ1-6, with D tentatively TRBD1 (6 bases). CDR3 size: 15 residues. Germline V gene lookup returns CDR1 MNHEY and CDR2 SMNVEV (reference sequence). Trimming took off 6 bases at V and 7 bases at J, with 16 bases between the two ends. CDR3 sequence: CASSLTGTSNSPLHF. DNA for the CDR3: TGTGCCAGCAGCCTGACAGGAACCTCCAATTCACCCCTCCACTTT.

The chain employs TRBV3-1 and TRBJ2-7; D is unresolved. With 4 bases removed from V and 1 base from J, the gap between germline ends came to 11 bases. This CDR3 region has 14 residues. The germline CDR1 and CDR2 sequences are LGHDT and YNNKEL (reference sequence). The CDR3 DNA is TGTGCCAGCAGCCCCCGGGTGGGGTCCTACGAGCAGTACTTC. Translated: CASSPRVGSYEQYF.

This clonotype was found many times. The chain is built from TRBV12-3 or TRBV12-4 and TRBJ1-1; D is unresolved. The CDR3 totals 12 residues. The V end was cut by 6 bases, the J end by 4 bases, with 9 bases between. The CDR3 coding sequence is TGTGCCAGCAGGATTGGGGTCACTGAAGCTTTCTTT. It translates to CASRIGVTEAFF.

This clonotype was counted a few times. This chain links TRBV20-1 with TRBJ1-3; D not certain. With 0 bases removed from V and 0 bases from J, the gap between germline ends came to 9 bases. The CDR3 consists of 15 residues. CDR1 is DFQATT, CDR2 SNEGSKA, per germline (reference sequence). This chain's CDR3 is CSARDQTTSGNTIYF. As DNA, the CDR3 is TGCAGTGCTAGAGATCAAACAACCTCTGGAAACACCATATATTTT.

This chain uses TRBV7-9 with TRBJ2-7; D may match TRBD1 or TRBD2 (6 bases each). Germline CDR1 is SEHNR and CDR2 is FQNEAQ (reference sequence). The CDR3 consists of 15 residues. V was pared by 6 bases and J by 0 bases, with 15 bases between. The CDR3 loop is CASSSKPGASYEQYF. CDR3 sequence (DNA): TGTGCCAGCAGTTCGAAGCCGGGGGCCTCCTACGAGCAGTACTTC.

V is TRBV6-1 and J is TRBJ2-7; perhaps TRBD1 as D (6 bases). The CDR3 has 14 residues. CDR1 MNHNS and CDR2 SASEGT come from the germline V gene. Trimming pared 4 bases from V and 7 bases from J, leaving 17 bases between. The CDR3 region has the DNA TGTGCCAGCAGTGGACCCGGACAGCCGCTAGAGCAGTACTTC. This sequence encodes CASSGPGQPLEQYF.

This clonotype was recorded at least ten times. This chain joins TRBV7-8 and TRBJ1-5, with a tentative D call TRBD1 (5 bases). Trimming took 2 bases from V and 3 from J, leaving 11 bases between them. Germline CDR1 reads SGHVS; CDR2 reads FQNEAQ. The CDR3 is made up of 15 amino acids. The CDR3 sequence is CASSLPGAVNQPQHF. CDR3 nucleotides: TGTGCCAGCAGCTTACCCGGGGCGGTCAATCAGCCCCAGCATTTT. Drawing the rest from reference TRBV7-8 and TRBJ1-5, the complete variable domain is GAGVSQSPRYKVAKRGQDVALRCDPISGHVSLFWYQQALGQGPEFLTYFQNEAQLDKSGLPSDRFFAERPEGSVSTLKIQRTQQEDSAVYLCASSLPGAVNQPQHFGDGTRLSIL.

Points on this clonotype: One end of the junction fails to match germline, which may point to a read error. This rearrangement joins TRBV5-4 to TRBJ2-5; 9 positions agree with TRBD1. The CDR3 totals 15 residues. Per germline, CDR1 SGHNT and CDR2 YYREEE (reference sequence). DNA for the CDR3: TGTGCCAGCAGCGAAGAGAACAGGGGGCAAGAGGCCCAGTACTTC. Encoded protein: CASSEENRGQEAQYF.

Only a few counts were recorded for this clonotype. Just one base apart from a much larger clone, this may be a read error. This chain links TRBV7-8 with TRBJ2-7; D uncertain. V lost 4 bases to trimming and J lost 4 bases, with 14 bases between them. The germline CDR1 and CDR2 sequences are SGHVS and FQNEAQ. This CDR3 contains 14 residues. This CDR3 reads CASSSTFRDYEQYF. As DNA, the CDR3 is TGTGCCAGCAGCTCTACCTTCCGCGATTACGAGCAGTACTTC.

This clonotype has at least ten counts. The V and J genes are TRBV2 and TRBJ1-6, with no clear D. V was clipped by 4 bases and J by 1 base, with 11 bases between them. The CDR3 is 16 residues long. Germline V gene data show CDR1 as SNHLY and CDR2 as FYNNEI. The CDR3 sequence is CASSGTVGSYNSPLHF. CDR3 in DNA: TGTGCCAGCAGTGGCACGGTGGGATCCTATAATTCACCCCTCCACTTT. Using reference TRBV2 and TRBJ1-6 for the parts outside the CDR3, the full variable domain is EPEVTQTPSHQVTQMGQEVILRCVPISNHLYFYWYRQILGQKVEFLVSFYNNEISEKSEIFDDQFSVERPDGSNFTLKIRSTKLEDSAMYFCASSGTVGSYNSPLHFGNGTRLTVT.